This TCR beta chain was retrieved from a study of shared clonotypes between healthy human individuals (dated by TCRdb to 2018 to 2020). Describing the broader study: The cohort included three men and two women between 18 and 49 years of age. Per donor, three plates each were used for CD4 naive and CD4 memory, two for CD8 naive, and one for CD8 memory. Blood TCR repertoires of about 5 healthy adults were deeply sequenced to estimate repertoire size and the extent of clonotype sharing between individuals. To increase sequencing depth and limit assay-specific biases, TCR repertoire library preparation and sequencing were carried out by different laboratories using diverse techniques. Per donor, leukapheresis produced somewhere between about 0.8 and 9 billion PBMCs. The study at large found these results: Higher generation probabilities were observed for clonotypes shared by all four sorted-subset donors than for non-shared clonotypes. Across four donors, roughly 5.1% of naive CD4, around 3.3% of naive CD8, around 2.5% of memory CD4, and 0.3% to 0.45% of memory CD8 clonotypes were shared. Pairwise subsampling led to the expectation that sequencing depth would affect the degree of clonotype sharing among donors. Because the study included only a small number of donors, the genetic and exposure-history diversity represented was limited. Naive subsets generally had larger estimated clonotype richness than memory subsets. Sampling was restricted to blood, and TCR repertoires in tissue are likely to differ from TCR repertoires in blood. Rarefaction of sorted-subset datasets indicated incomplete sequencing despite the large sequencing depth.

In the germline V gene (reference sequence), CDR1 corresponds to SEHNR and CDR2 to FQNEAQ. The germline V and J ends show losses of 4 bases and 5 bases respectively, and no gene match explains 7 bases of the junction. Its CDR3 holds 16 amino acids, cysteine through phenylalanine. Only CDR3 DNA is held: 48 bases, read in frame from base 1. Remarks on this clone: Its antigen is unknown. No quality values exist for individual bases; no much larger clone is one base distant.

For the CD8 naive samples, CD45RO-negative cells were positively selected for CCR7, yielding a CD45RA+CCR7+ population from which TemRA cells were excluded. The donors were healthy, HIV-negative adults who had no recently reported acute infections or vaccinations. Every donor was a Caucasian adult residing in Nashville, Tennessee, USA. Blood was obtained by leukapheresis, after which PBMCs were separated by Ficoll-Histopaque density gradient centrifugation and cryopreserved in liquid nitrogen vapor phase. Analytical flow cytometry was used to check the purity and quantity of each magnetically sorted T cell population. From each sorted fraction, genomic DNA was isolated and quantified by UV absorbance on a Nanodrop 2000c. Using the deep immunoSEQ assay, multiplex PCR amplified TCR CDR3 regions from genomic DNA. Genomic DNA extracted from each cell subset was distributed evenly over all wells of several immunoSEQ 96-well plates, and each plate served as one replicate. For sorted subsets, each replicate PCR was loaded with approximately 0.2 ug genomic DNA, equivalent to some 27,000 T cell genomes. The purified libraries were quantified using a Qubit 3.0 fluorometer, sized with a Bioanalyzer 2100, and then quantified again using the KAPA Library Quantification kit. Every immunoSEQ 96-well plate was sequenced on a separate single-read 150-cycle Illumina NextSeq 550 flow cell. The authors' analysis ran thus. Because only junctional sequences without quality scores were contained in the immunoSEQ output, filtering matching that applied to full-length reads could not be performed. Sequences were annotated with PyIR, a Python wrapper for IgBLAST v1.9, and V/J genes and CDR3 were assigned using IMGT germline references. Reads with weak V/J assignments (E-value above 1e-6), missing CDR3, stop codons, out-of-frame junctions, or ambiguous translated residues were removed. V3J clonotypes were defined as sequences sharing the same inferred V gene, J gene, and CDR3 amino acid sequence. Percentage overlap between repertoires was computed as shared unique clonotypes divided by the size of the smaller repertoire. Repertoire richness was assessed with RTK rarefaction, the Chao1 estimator, and Recon v2.1 estimates of unobserved clonotypes. OLGA was used to compute generation probabilities for all TCRbeta clonotypes that the gDNA method yielded from a handful of donors. As stored in TCRdb, this immuneACCESS dataset retains in-frame rearrangements with V and J assigned. A fraction of the clones does not appear; measured against another copy, unresolved V genes explain less than half of the discrepancy, and the remainder lacks a known reason. V and J calls plus clone size are reproduced from that table; the DNA served to infer D and trimming. Across this sample there are some 2.1 million clones, with approximately 92% seen only once. Around 1.7% of the sample is held by the ten biggest clonotypes.

The receptor was derived from a man younger than 30 in good health. Some clones in this sample may be carry-over from other donors' samples. Here the chain combines TRBV7-9 and TRBJ2-7; 14 bases in the middle match TRBD2. The sequenced sample consisted of naive CD8+ T cells from PBMCs. Reading the label with the study, this specimen's cell subset or site is: CD45RA+CCR7+. The DNA is TGTGCCAGCAGCTCCCGACTAGCGGGAGGGCCCCACGAGCAGTACTTC. Protein translation: CASSSRLAGGPHEQYF.